This T cell receptor (beta chain) came from a study of monozygotic twins with inflammatory bowel disease. Study results and caveats: IBD patients displayed reduced TCRbeta diversity (inverse Simpson) when set against healthy co-twins.

Concerning this clonotype: Its target is unknown.

Germline CDR1 is SGHNT and CDR2 is YYREEE (reference sequence). CDR3 length: 17 amino acids. For each CDR3 protein, TCRdb gives one entry from its re-call of the 5' RACE reads, without DNA. Its table records approximately 150,000 distinct CDR3 sequences. The TCR comes from a human donor with ulcerative colitis or Crohn's disease, or a healthy co-twin of an affected twin (not recorded which). The specimen sequenced was blood. The chain carries TRBV5-4 and TRBJ2-3; the D call of TRBD2 rests on TCRdb alone, since no DNA is present to check it. CDR3 sequence: CASSLVVTSGGTDTQYF.